What follows are 27 T cell receptor beta chains derived from one specimen sequenced in a study of type 1 regulatory T cells. These TCRs are of unknown antigen specificity. Each CDR3 protein is one row after TCRdb ran MiXCR on the reads. The sample includes 14,000 to 15,000 distinct CDR3 sequences, roughly 15% seen only once; the top ten take 15%. The sequencing input was cultured T cells, either the whole culture or a sorted T cell fraction (not recorded which). The receptors here all came from a human donor in good health.

This clonotype has a handful of counts. The chain has TRBV7-2 and TRBJ2-1, with D possibly matching TRBD2 (6 bases). V was cut by 1 base and J by 5 bases, with 12 bases left in between. This CDR3 comprises 15 residues. The germline gives CDR1 SGHTA, CDR2 FQGNSA. The CDR3 DNA sequence: TGTGCCAGCAGCTTAGATGGGGGAGGACACAATGAGCAGTTCTTC. This codes for CASSLDGGGHNEQFF.

This clonotype occurred many times. J is TRBJ2-1 and V is TRBV5-4, with D maybe TRBD1 (7 bases). Germline V lookup: CDR1 SGHNT, CDR2 YYREEE (reference sequence). The CDR3 totals 16 residues. Trimming took off 4 bases at V and 9 bases at J, with 23 bases between the two ends. CDR3 region: CASSPQRAGGIREQFF. CDR3 nucleotides: TGTGCCAGCAGCCCGCAGCGGGCAGGGGGAATTCGTGAGCAGTTCTTC.

Many counts were recorded for this clonotype. The chain recombines TRBV18 with TRBJ2-2; D possibly corresponds to TRBD1 (5 bases). From germline, CDR1 is KGHSH and CDR2 LQKENI. V lost 4 bases and J 3 bases, leaving 9 bases between the germline ends. The CDR3 runs to 14 residues. The CDR3 spells CASSLMTDTGELFF. CDR3 DNA: TGTGCCAGCTCACTTATGACAGACACCGGGGAGCTGTTTTTT. The entire variable domain, with the rest obtained from reference TRBV18 and TRBJ2-2, is as follows: NAGVMQNPRHLVRRRGQEARLRCSPMKGHSHVYWYRQLPEEGLKFMVYLQKENIIDESGMPKERFSAEFPKEGPSILRIQQVVRGDSAAYFCASSLMTDTGELFFGEGSRLTVL.

This clonotype was picked up many times. The genes are TRBV12-3 or TRBV12-4 and TRBJ1-2; D is undetermined. This CDR3 is built from 13 residues. V was clipped by 3 bases and J by 5 bases, with 10 bases between them. The CDR3 here is CASSFGQQYGYTF. DNA for the CDR3: TGTGCCAGCAGTTTTGGTCAGCAATATGGCTACACCTTC.

This clonotype has ten or more counts. The rearrangement links TRBV7-2 to TRBJ2-1; D call uncertain. Germline V CDR1 and CDR2: SGHTA, FQGNSA. V was shortened by 5 bases and J by 0 bases, with 8 bases between the two germline ends. The CDR3 extends over 14 amino acids. In DNA form, the CDR3 reads TGTGCCAGCAGCCCCCCCTACTCCTACAATGAGCAGTTCTTC. This encodes CASSPPYSYNEQFF.

Only a few counts were recorded for this clonotype. The chain links TRBV12-3 or TRBV12-4 to TRBJ2-1; TRBD2 aligns across 7 bases. Unmatched junction bases numbered 7, after V lost 2 bases and J lost 0 bases. This CDR3 has 17 residues. The CDR3 DNA sequence: TGTGCCAGCAGTTTAATCCGGGAGGTGCCCTCCTACAATGAGCAGTTCTTC. Protein sequence: CASSLIREVPSYNEQFF.

This clonotype was seen ten or more times. The V call is TRBV7-6, the J call TRBJ2-7, with D unresolved. Per germline, CDR1 SGHVS and CDR2 FNYEAQ. This CDR3 is 14 amino acids long. Trimming stripped 1 base from V and 0 bases from J, with 7 bases between. The CDR3 protein is CASSLVVNSYEQYF. DNA for the CDR3: TGTGCCAGCAGCTTAGTCGTCAACTCCTACGAGCAGTACTTC.

On this clonotype itself: An end of the junction differs from the germline gene, which may be a read error. The chain has TRBV7-2 and TRBJ2-1, with D hard to call. The CDR3 extends over 16 amino acids. Per the germline V gene, CDR1 is SGHTA and CDR2 is FQGNSA. The CDR3 sequence: CASSLAGMGFYNEQFF. In DNA, the CDR3 is TGTGCCAGCAGCTTAGCGGGGATGGGCTTCTACAATGAGCAATTCTTC.

This clonotype was seen at least ten times. The chain couples TRBV20-1 to TRBJ1-2, with D uncertain. The germline V gene encodes CDR1 DFQATT and CDR2 SNEGSKA (reference sequence). The CDR3 runs 12 residues. Trimming stripped 1 base from V and 4 bases from J, with 7 bases between. The CDR3: CSARGQIYGYTF. The CDR3 region has the DNA TGCAGTGCTAGAGGCCAGATCTATGGCTACACCTTC.

This clonotype was counted at least ten times. This rearrangement joins TRBV3-1 to TRBJ1-5, with 10 bases matching TRBD1. Trimming took 3 bases from V and 7 from J; bases not matched to a gene: 3. The CDR3 loop spans 14 amino acids. Germline lookup yields CDR1 LGHDT and CDR2 YNNKEL (reference sequence). CDR3 in DNA: TGTGCCAGCAGCCAGACAGGGGGCGGGCAGCCCCAGCATTTT. Its translation: CASSQTGGGQPQHF.

This clonotype was detected ten times or more. The rearrangement links TRBV7-3 to TRBJ2-7; 9 positions match TRBD2. CDR1 is SGHTA and CDR2 is FQGTGA in the germline V gene. There are 15 residues in the CDR3. The ends lost 2 bases at V and 2 bases at J; junction bases unmatched: 4. The CDR3 sequence is CASSLGSGSTYEQYF. The DNA for the CDR3 is TGTGCCAGCAGCTTAGGTAGCGGGAGTACCTACGAGCAGTACTTC.

This clonotype was picked up a small number of times. CDR3: CASSNRPETQYF. CDR3 in DNA: TGTGCCAGCTCTAATAGACCAGAGACCCAGTACTTC. The chain recombines TRBV18 with TRBJ2-5; D uncertain. Trimming took 6 bases from V and 4 from J, leaving 9 bases between them. The germline V gene encodes CDR1 KGHSH and CDR2 LQKENI. The CDR3 length is 12 residues.

This clonotype was counted at least ten times. The chain joins TRBV2 to TRBJ2-5; a possible D gene is TRBD1 (7 bases). CDR1 is SNHLY, CDR2 FYNNEI, per germline. V was pared by 6 bases and J by 5 bases, with 19 bases between. The CDR3 is 15 amino acids. The CDR3 region is CASSRGTASWETQYF. Here the CDR3 DNA reads TGTGCCAGCAGCCGCGGGACAGCTTCGTGGGAGACCCAGTACTTC.

This clonotype appeared many times. CDR3 region: CSARGGGKTEAFF. CDR3 nucleotide sequence: TGCAGTGCTAGAGGTGGGGGCAAGACTGAAGCTTTCTTT. V usage is TRBV20-1 and J usage is TRBJ1-1, with D perhaps matching TRBD1 (6 bases). From germline, CDR1 is DFQATT and CDR2 SNEGSKA (reference sequence). The V end lost 1 base, the J end lost 5 bases, and 11 bases lay between the germline ends. CDR3 length: 13 residues.

In this sample, this clonotype turned up many times. The CDR3 loop reads CASRYRTDGYTF. CDR3 sequence (DNA): TGTGCCAGCAGGTACAGGACGGACGGCTACACCTTC. The genes are TRBV12-3 or TRBV12-4 and TRBJ1-2, with D maybe TRBD1 (5 bases). The CDR3 length is 12 residues. The V gene lost 6 bases and the J gene lost 8 bases, with 13 bases spanning the gap.

This clonotype was observed many times. The rearrangement uses TRBV7-3 and TRBJ2-1; tentative D call: TRBD1 (5 bases). This CDR3 region has 13 residues. V lost 5 bases and J lost 8, with 13 bases in between. Germline assignment: CDR1 SGHTA and CDR2 FQGTGA. The CDR3 sequence: CASSLRQKHEQFF. The CDR3 nucleotides are TGTGCCAGCAGCCTCAGACAGAAACATGAGCAGTTCTTC.

This clonotype is categorized as medium-sized. V is TRBV20-1 and J is TRBJ1-1; a weak D match, TRBD1 (5 bases). The germline gives CDR1 DFQATT, CDR2 SNEGSKA (reference sequence). The V and J ends lost 4 bases and 5 bases respectively, with 11 bases between them. The CDR3 sequence is 12 residues long. As DNA, the CDR3 is TGCAGTGCTATGGGGGAGATAACTGAAGCTTTCTTT. The encoded protein is CSAMGEITEAFF.

This clonotype was seen many times. The chain joins TRBV10-3 to TRBJ2-6; D call uncertain. Looked up from germline, CDR1 is ENHRY and CDR2 is SYGVKD. Trimming shortened V by 5 bases and J by 5 bases, and 1 base separated the two germline ends. The CDR3 runs to 11 residues. The CDR3 loop is CAISRANVLTF. CDR3 nucleotides: TGTGCCATCAGTAGGGCCAACGTCCTGACTTTC.

In this sample, this clonotype turned up many times. The chain links TRBV20-1 to TRBJ2-7; 7 positions agree with TRBD1. The CDR3 has 15 amino acids. Per the germline V gene, CDR1 is DFQATT and CDR2 is SNEGSKA (reference sequence). Losses at the gene ends were 3 bases for V and 0 bases for J; bases not matched to a gene: 8. The CDR3 spells CSASGYRGSSYEQYF. The CDR3 DNA follows: TGCAGTGCTAGTGGGTACAGGGGAAGCTCCTACGAGCAGTACTTC.

The V and J genes are TRBV5-1 and TRBJ2-1, with D possibly TRBD2 on 5 matching bases. The CDR3 sequence is 12 residues long. Germline CDR1 reads SGHRS; CDR2 reads YFSETQ. V shed 2 bases and J shed 7 bases, with 7 bases lying between them. The CDR3 DNA reads as TGCGCCAGCAGCTTACTAGGTAATGAGCAGTTCTTC. Its protein product is CASSLLGNEQFF.

This clonotype occurred a few times. The chain carries TRBV5-1 and TRBJ1-2; D is possibly TRBD1 (5 bases). Germline V gives CDR1 SGHRS, CDR2 YFSETQ. V was clipped by 2 bases and J by 8 bases, with 16 bases between them. CDR3 length equals 14 residues. CDR3 coding DNA: TGCGCCAGCAGCTTTGACGGGGGTATATCAGGCTACACCTTC. Its translation: CASSFDGGISGYTF. The full variable domain, its missing parts supplied by reference TRBV5-1 and TRBJ1-2, is KAGVTQTPRYLIKTRGQQVTLSCSPISGHRSVSWYQQTPGQGLQFLFEYFSETQRNKGNFPGRFSGRQFSNSRSEMNVSTLELGDSALYLCASSFDGGISGYTFGSGTRLTVV.

This clonotype was counted at least ten times. An end of the junction differs from the germline gene, which may be a read error. This chain uses TRBV7-7 with TRBJ2-2, with D possibly TRBD2 on 5 matching bases. The CDR3 consists of 15 residues. Germline V gene lookup returns CDR1 SSHAT and CDR2 FNYEAQ (reference sequence). Written as DNA, the CDR3 is TGTGCTAGCAGCTTAGCGACCGGAGGAACCGGGGAGCTGTTTTTT. As protein: CASSLATGGTGELFF. Using reference TRBV7-7 and TRBJ2-2 for the parts outside the CDR3, the full variable domain is GAGVSQSPRYKVTKRGQDVTLRCDPISSHATLYWYQQALGQGPEFLTYFNYEAQPDKSGLPSDRFSAERPEGSISTLTIQRTEQRDSAMYRCASSLATGGTGELFFGEGSRLTVL.

V is TRBV3-1 and J is TRBJ2-1, with D unclear. The V end lost 2 bases, the J end lost 10 bases, and 15 bases lay between the germline ends. The V gene's germline CDR1 is LGHDT and CDR2 YNNKEL (reference sequence). The CDR3 is 14 amino acids. The CDR3 loop is CASSQKLYPREQFF. Here the CDR3 DNA reads TGTGCCAGCAGCCAAAAATTGTACCCACGGGAGCAGTTCTTC.

The CDR3 DNA is TGCGCCAGCAAAGGGGAGGGTGATTCACCCCTCCACTTT. Translation: CASKGEGDSPLHF. The V and J genes are TRBV5-1 and TRBJ1-6, with D perhaps matching TRBD1 (5 bases). Germline V gene lookup returns CDR1 SGHRS and CDR2 YFSETQ. The germline V and J ends were trimmed by 6 bases and 8 bases, with 12 bases remaining between them. The CDR3 sequence is 13 residues long.

This clonotype was recorded many times. The J gene is TRBJ1-5, the V gene TRBV19; unclear D gene. CDR1 LNHDA and CDR2 SQIVND come from the germline V gene (reference sequence). The CDR3 runs to 13 residues. Between the trimmed V and J ends, which lost 3 bases and 7 bases, there was a span of 10 bases. The chain's CDR3 is CASSIAGWQPQHF. The CDR3 coding sequence is TGTGCCAGTAGTATCGCGGGTTGGCAGCCCCAGCATTTT.

The table lists this clonotype with a few counts. This chain uses TRBV12-3 or TRBV12-4 with TRBJ2-7, with 7 bases that match TRBD2. V gave up 4 bases and J gave up 3 bases; unmatched junction bases: 12. The CDR3 consists of 16 residues. The CDR3 DNA follows: TGTGCCAGCAGTTCCGCGGGGGTTCTGGGTCTCTACGAGCAGTACTTC. It translates to CASSSAGVLGLYEQYF.

The chain links TRBV7-2 to TRBJ1-3, with D unclear. Per germline, CDR1 SGHTA and CDR2 FQGNSA. Trimming cost V 1 base and J 1 base, with 5 bases left between them. The CDR3 is made up of 14 amino acids. The CDR3 is CASSLGTSGNTIYF. The CDR3 nucleotides read TGTGCCAGCAGCTTAGGGACGTCTGGAAACACCATATATTTT.